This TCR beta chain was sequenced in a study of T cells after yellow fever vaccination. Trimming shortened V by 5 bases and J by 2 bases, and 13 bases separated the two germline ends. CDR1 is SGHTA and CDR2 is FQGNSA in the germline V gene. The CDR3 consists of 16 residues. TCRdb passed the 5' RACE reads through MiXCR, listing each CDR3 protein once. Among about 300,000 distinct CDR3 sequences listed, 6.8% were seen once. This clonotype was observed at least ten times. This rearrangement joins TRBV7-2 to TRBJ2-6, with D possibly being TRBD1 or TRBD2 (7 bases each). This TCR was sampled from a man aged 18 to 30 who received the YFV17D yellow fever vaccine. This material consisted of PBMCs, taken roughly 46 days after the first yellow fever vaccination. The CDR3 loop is CASSPQGGAGANVLTF. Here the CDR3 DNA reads TGTGCCAGCAGCCCCCAGGGGGGGGCTGGGGCCAACGTCCTGACTTTC. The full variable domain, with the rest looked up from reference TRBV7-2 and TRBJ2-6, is GAGVSQSPSNKVTEKGKDVELRCDPISGHTALYWYRQSLGQGLEFLIYFQGNSAPDKSGLPSDRFSAERTGGSVSTLTIQRTQQEDSAVYLCASSPQGGAGANVLTFGAGSRLTVL.